The following is a TCR beta chain sequence with its context. Its specificity is unknown. The data derive from a study of shared clonotypes between healthy human individuals. General observations from the study: For sorted subsets, rarefaction showed incomplete sequencing despite large depth. When naive CD4 clonotypes were compared across a few donors, around 5% were shared.

Germline assignment: CDR1 MDHEN and CDR2 SYDVKM. This CDR3 contains 15 residues. V was shortened by 7 bases and J by 6 bases, with 22 bases between the two germline ends. Assay used: immunoSEQ multiplex PCR; TCRdb lists only in-frame clones, some missing. The sample shows about 2.4 million clones, 90% to 95% of them seen only once. Subsets obtained from CD4+ cells comprised CD45RA+ naive and CD45RA-negative memory cells. The chain couples TRBV28 to TRBJ2-7; D is perhaps TRBD1 (6 bases). The specimen was naive CD4+ T cells from PBMCs. Subset of the sample: CD45RA+ positively selected. The sequence came from a young man in good health. Some clones in this sample may be carry-over from other donors' samples. The CDR3 region has the DNA TGTGCCAGCACCCCAGGGGCGCTTGCCAGGTCCGAGCAGTACTTC. Amino acids: CASTPGALARSEQYF. The variable domain in full, completed from reference TRBV28 and TRBJ2-7, reads DVKVTQSSRYLVKRTGEKVFLECVQDMDHENMFWYRQDPGLGLRLIYFSYDVKMKEKGDIPEGYSVSREKKERFSLILESASTNQTSMYLCASTPGALARSEQYFGPGTRLTVT.